The T cell receptor (beta chain) described here comes from a study of molecular identifiers for immune sequencing clone quantification. TCRdb processed the PCR reads anew with MiXCR; each CDR3 protein has one entry. Of about 65,000 distinct CDR3 sequences in the sample, about a fifth are singletons; the top ten hold approximately 1.5%. Many counts were recorded for this clonotype. This TCR came from a human donor in good health. Some libraries in this study had Jurkat cell RNA spiked in. Sequencing used naive CD8+ T cells from blood, with Jurkat cell RNA spiked in. The subset was: FACS-sorted CD8+CD4-CCR7+CD45RA+ naive T cells.

The CDR3 DNA sequence: TGCGCCAGCAGTGTGGCGGGAGAAACAGATACGCAGTATTTT. Protein product: CASSVAGETDTQYF. J is TRBJ2-3 and V is TRBV10-2; TRBD2 matches 7 bases. Germline CDR1 and CDR2: WSHSY and SAAADI. CDR3 length: 14 residues. Losses at the gene ends were 4 bases for V and 3 bases for J; bases not matched to a gene: 4.